Listed below are T cell receptor beta chains from one sample, sequenced in a study of neurological immune-mediated disorders. MiXCR, run by TCRdb on the 5' RACE reads, gives a single entry per CDR3 protein. The profile shows tens of thousands of distinct CDR3 sequences, approximately 4.3% of them singletons. Material: PBMCs. The receptors come from a woman aged 55-75 years with multiple sclerosis. Each CDR3 is given with its conserved first and last residue. Each record gives: J gene, V gene, clone size, D gene, CDR3 protein, CDR3 DNA. The D gene is left open where the match is weak. Some rows have no size entry. The others give once, few or many, or a class for an expanded clone.

TRBJ2-7 | TRBV6-5 | many | TRBD2 | CASSYSVAGVIYEQYF | TGTGCCAGCAGTTACTCGGTAGCGGGGGTAATCTACGAGCAGTACTTC
TRBJ2-4 | TRBV7-6 | many | TRBD2 | CASSLAVAGALNIQYF | TGTGCCAGCAGCTTAGCAGTAGCGGGGGCCCTAAACATTCAGTACTTC
TRBJ2-3 | TRBV20-1 | many | TRBD2 | CSARASGTSTDTQYF | TGCAGTGCTAGAGCTAGCGGGACGAGCACAGATACGCAGTATTTT
TRBJ2-3 | TRBV20-1 | many | - | CSANRGGRTDTQYF | TGCAGTGCTAACAGGGGGGGCCGCACAGATACGCAGTATTTT
TRBJ1-1 | TRBV20-1 | many | - | CSAREAGYGTEAFF | TGCAGTGCTAGAGAGGCGGGTTACGGAACTGAAGCTTTCTTT
TRBJ2-1 | TRBV6-1 | few | - | CASSEIRYNEQFF | TGTGCCAGCAGTGAAATTAGATACAATGAGCAGTTCTTC
TRBJ1-1 | TRBV12-3/TRBV12-4 | many | - | CASSPGLTEAFF | TGTGCCAGCAGTCCGGGACTGACTGAAGCTTTCTTT
TRBJ1-1 | TRBV7-2 | many | - | CASSVQGNNPEAFF | TGTGCCAGCAGCGTGCAGGGAAATAATCCTGAAGCTTTCTTT
TRBJ2-1 | TRBV3-1 | many | TRBD2 | CASSQDLLAGSYNEQFF | TGTGCCAGCAGCCAAGATCTCCTAGCGGGGAGCTACAATGAGCAGTTCTTC
TRBJ2-2 | TRBV5-1 | many | - | CASSSTGELFF | TGCGCCAGCAGCTCCACCGGGGAGCTGTTTTTT
TRBJ2-7 | TRBV5-1 | many | - | CASSPGHLTISYEQYF | TGCGCCAGCAGCCCGGGACACCTGACGATCTCCTACGAGCAGTACTTC
TRBJ2-1 | TRBV20-1 | many | TRBD1 | CSGGGTGLLGEQFF | TGCAGTGGGGGAGGGACAGGGTTACTAGGAGAGCAGTTCTTC
TRBJ2-2 | TRBV21-1 | many | - | CASSKPWSSWKNTGELFF | TGTGCCAGCAGCAAACCTTGGAGTTCCTGGAAAAACACCGGGGAGCTGTTTTTT
TRBJ1-6 | TRBV14 | many | - | CASSQERQNNSPLHF | TGTGCCAGCAGCCAAGAACGGCAGAATAATTCACCCCTCCACTTT
TRBJ2-5 | TRBV7-2 | many | TRBD2 | CASSPGTSGEETQYF | TGTGCCAGCAGCCCCGGGACTAGCGGGGAAGAGACCCAGTACTTC
TRBJ1-5 | TRBV20-1 | many | - | CSARDQTSGVKPQHF | TGCAGTGCTAGAGACCAAACCTCCGGGGTGAAGCCCCAGCATTTT
TRBJ1-2 | TRBV6-5 | many | - | CASSLSGTLYGYTF | TGTGCCAGCAGTCTCTCCGGGACCCTTTATGGCTACACCTTC
TRBJ2-3 | TRBV4-1 | many | - | CASSQVSGLSDTQYF | TGCGCCAGCAGCCAAGTTAGCGGTTTATCAGATACGCAGTATTTT
TRBJ1-2 | TRBV7-8 | many | TRBD1 | CASSWDRGYGYTF | TGTGCCAGCAGCTGGGACAGGGGCTATGGCTACACCTTC
TRBJ1-2 | TRBV6-2/TRBV6-3 | many | - | CASSSGSPGGYTF | TGTGCCAGCAGTTCCGGTTCCCCGGGTGGCTACACCTTC
TRBJ2-3 | TRBV15 | many | TRBD2 | CATSRALAGGQDTQYF | TGTGCCACCAGCAGAGCTTTAGCGGGGGGGCAAGATACGCAGTATTTT
TRBJ2-7 | TRBV12-3/TRBV12-4 | many | TRBD1 | CASIMTGTGLSEQYF | TGTGCCAGCATCATGACCGGGACAGGGCTCTCCGAGCAGTACTTC
TRBJ1-2 | TRBV15 | many | - | CATSRDSLQGRKYGYTF | TGTGCCACCAGCAGAGATTCATTGCAGGGCCGTAAATATGGCTACACCTTC
TRBJ2-5 | TRBV5-1 | few | - | CASSLGSRSFQETQYF | TGCGCCAGCAGCTTGGGGAGTAGGAGTTTCCAAGAGACCCAGTACTTC
TRBJ2-2 | TRBV5-6 | many | - | CASSLDVNPTGELFF | TGTGCCAGCAGCTTGGATGTAAACCCCACCGGGGAGCTGTTTTTT
TRBJ2-2 | TRBV5-1 | many | TRBD2 | CASSLPGGPGTGELFF | TGCGCCAGCAGCCTACCGGGGGGGCCGGGCACCGGGGAGCTGTTTTTT
TRBJ2-3 | TRBV5-5 | many | - | CASSLAETDTQYF | TGTGCCAGCAGCTTGGCGGAGACAGATACGCAGTATTTT
TRBJ2-2 | TRBV20-1 | many | TRBD2 | CSARAGLAGNTGELFF | TGCAGTGCTAGAGCGGGACTAGCGGGGAACACCGGGGAGCTGTTTTTT
TRBJ1-1 | TRBV5-1 | - | - | CASSFYICSPGGLGEAFF | -
TRBJ1-1 | TRBV4-1 | many | - | CASSQRAPGSTEAFF | TGCGCCAGCAGCCAAAGAGCACCGGGGAGCACTGAAGCTTTCTTT
TRBJ1-6 | TRBV19 | many | TRBD1 | CASSDRVGNSPLHF | TGTGCCAGTAGTGACAGGGTTGGCAATTCACCCCTCCACTTT
TRBJ1-6 | TRBV5-1 | many | TRBD1 | CASSLGQGNSPLHF | TGCGCCAGCAGCTTGGGACAGGGGAATTCACCCCTCCACTTT
TRBJ1-6 | TRBV20-1 | many | - | CSAHVADNSPLHF | TGCAGTGCTCACGTAGCGGATAATTCACCCCTCCACTTT
TRBJ2-7 | TRBV3-1 | many | TRBD2 | CASSQVRVLAGAEFYEQYF | TGTGCCAGCAGCCAAGTCCGGGTTCTAGCGGGGGCTGAGTTCTACGAGCAGTACTTC
TRBJ1-1 | TRBV7-8 | many | - | CASSLGVGNTEAFF | TGTGCCAGCAGCTTAGGAGTGGGAAACACTGAAGCTTTCTTT
TRBJ2-1 | TRBV20-1 | many | TRBD2 | CSARTSGGVFDNEQFF | TGCAGTGCTAGGACTAGCGGGGGGGTTTTCGACAATGAGCAGTTCTTC
TRBJ1-5 | TRBV27 | many | TRBD1 | CASSFWSGRGNSNQPQHF | TGTGCCAGCAGTTTTTGGTCGGGCAGGGGGAATAGCAATCAGCCCCAGCATTTT
TRBJ2-5 | TRBV7-6 | many | - | CASSLVGRDGTQYF | TGTGCCAGCAGCTTAGTCGGCAGGGATGGGACCCAGTACTTC
TRBJ2-1 | TRBV6-5 | many | TRBD2 | CASSYSGGAYNEQFF | TGTGCCAGCAGTTATAGCGGGGGGGCCTACAATGAGCAGTTCTTC
TRBJ2-1 | TRBV5-1 | many | TRBD2 | CASSFGGGATYNEQFF | TGCGCCAGCAGCTTCGGCGGGGGGGCAACCTACAATGAGCAGTTCTTC
TRBJ1-2 | TRBV12-3/TRBV12-4 | many | TRBD1 | CASSLRGGWDGYTF | TGTGCCAGCAGTCTGAGAGGGGGCTGGGATGGCTACACCTTC
TRBJ1-5 | TRBV12-3/TRBV12-4 | many | TRBD1 | CASTQATGNQPQHF | TGTGCCAGCACACAGGCGACAGGGAATCAGCCCCAGCATTTT
TRBJ1-2 | TRBV27 | many | TRBD1 | CASSLIYPGQGVNANYGYTF | TGTGCCAGCAGTTTAATCTACCCGGGACAGGGCGTGAATGCTAACTATGGCTACACCTTC
TRBJ2-7 | TRBV7-2 | many | - | CASTVSPVPAYEQYF | TGTGCCAGCACCGTCAGTCCCGTGCCCGCCTACGAGCAGTACTTC
TRBJ2-5 | TRBV10-3 | few | TRBD1 | CAISLTGQETQYF | TGTGCCATCAGCCTGACAGGGCAAGAGACCCAGTACTTC
TRBJ2-3 | TRBV20-1 | many | TRBD1 | CSAVTGFLSDTQYF | TGCAGTGCCGTGACAGGGTTCCTCTCAGATACGCAGTATTTT
TRBJ2-3 | TRBV5-4 | many | - | CASGAGGKGTQYF | TGTGCCAGCGGGGCAGGAGGGAAGGGTACGCAGTATTTT
TRBJ1-2 | TRBV20-1 | many | - | CSATDGGGYTF | TGCAGTGCTACCGACGGGGGTGGCTACACCTTC
TRBJ2-1 | TRBV12-3/TRBV12-4 | many | - | CASSLAHREGEQFF | TGTGCCAGCAGTTTAGCGCACAGGGAGGGTGAGCAGTTCTTC
TRBJ1-5 | TRBV5-5 | many | - | CASSFGQNGNQPQHF | TGTGCCAGCAGCTTCGGACAGAACGGCAATCAGCCCCAGCATTTT
TRBJ2-1 | TRBV5-1 | many | TRBD1 | CASKGRGHSSYNEQFF | TGCGCCAGCAAGGGCAGGGGGCACAGCTCCTACAATGAGCAGTTCTTC
TRBJ1-5 | TRBV6-5 | many | - | CASSRQINQPQHF | TGTGCCAGCAGTCGACAGATTAATCAGCCCCAGCATTTT
TRBJ1-1 | TRBV7-9 | many | - | CASSLALVEAFF | TGTGCCAGCAGCTTAGCGCTGGTCGAAGCTTTCTTT
TRBJ1-4 | TRBV5-1 | many | - | CASSLEATNEKLFF | TGCGCCAGCAGCTTGGAGGCAACTAATGAAAAACTGTTTTTT
TRBJ2-5 | TRBV7-2 | many | - | CASSLAVTQETQYF | TGTGCCAGCAGCTTAGCGGTTACCCAAGAGACCCAGTACTTC
TRBJ2-1 | TRBV5-1 | many | TRBD2 | CASSRPGLEQFF | TGCGCCAGCAGCAGACCGGGACTAGAGCAGTTCTTC
TRBJ2-5 | TRBV18 | many | TRBD1 | CASSPGQEETQYF | TGTGCCAGCTCACCCGGACAGGAAGAGACCCAGTACTTC
TRBJ2-2 | TRBV2 | many | TRBD2 | CASKLLAELITGELFF | TGTGCCAGCAAATTGCTAGCGGAATTAATAACCGGGGAGCTGTTTTTT
TRBJ2-3 | TRBV5-1 | many | - | CASIGGGATDTQYF | TGCGCCAGCATCGGAGGCGGAGCGACAGATACGCAGTATTTT